This T cell receptor (beta chain) was sequenced for a study of tumor and adjacent non-tumor tissue in lung cancer. On the study more broadly: The patients, roughly 10 men and four to six women, were roughly 30 to 80 with stage I to III disease. Whole-study findings and limits: Tumor TCR diversity, when higher, was linked to shorter survival. Compared with tumor, normal lung showed significantly lower TCR diversity.

Germline CDR1 reads SGHAT; CDR2 reads FQNNGV. The CDR3 is made up of 17 amino acids. A remark on this clonotype: Its antigen is not identified. One end of the junction is discordant with germline, which a read error may explain.

The library came from three nested PCR rounds adapted from ARM-PCR protocols. TCRdb re-derived calls from the multiplex PCR reads in MiXCR, one entry per CDR3 protein. The repertoire has 70,000 to 80,000 distinct CDR3 sequences, about two thirds of them found once; the top ten carry approximately 9%. This sample's RNA came from whole unsorted tissue. Between August and November 2014, newly diagnosed, chemotherapy-naive lung cancer patients underwent thoracic surgery in China. Sequencing was done on a sample of lung tumor tissue. The origin of this receptor is a middle-aged woman with non-small cell lung cancer. The chain recombines TRBV11-2 with TRBJ1-6; D not certain. The CDR3 here is CASSTTTESLYNSPLHF. CDR3 nucleotide sequence: TGTGCGAGCAGCACTACTACAGAGAGCCTCTATAATTCACCCCTCCACTTT.